Below are 9 T cell receptor beta chains sequenced from a single sample in a study of cytomegalovirus exposure and HLA in healthy donors. Vbeta (60) and Jbeta (13) primers were used in the PCR. The repertoire was sequenced with immunoSEQ multiplex PCR; TCRdb's copy has only in-frame clones and lacks some. Here the sample spans about 140,000 clones, approximately 80% being singletons. Sequences were obtained from PBMCs. Every receptor here comes from a woman aged 55-70 years in good health and CMV-seropositive.

The gene calls are TRBV18 and TRBJ2-7; 7 bases are shared with TRBD2. V shed 6 bases and J 2 bases; nucleotides not matched to a gene: 4. Germline assignment: CDR1 KGHSH and CDR2 LQKENI. The CDR3 extends over 13 amino acids. CDR3: CASSPGRAYEQYF. DNA of the CDR3: TGTGCCAGCTCCCCAGGGAGGGCCTACGAGCAGTACTTC.

This rearrangement joins TRBV6-6 to TRBJ2-4, with a tentative D call TRBD2 (7 bases). The CDR3 loop spans 15 amino acids. Trimming removed 4 bases at V and 8 bases at J, with 18 bases between. Germline V lookup: CDR1 MNHNY, CDR2 SVGAGI (reference sequence). CDR3 DNA: TGTGCCAGCAGTTCGGTGCGGGGGAGGGGGGACATTCAGTACTTC. Its translation is CASSSVRGRGDIQYF.

The chain has TRBV7-8 and TRBJ2-7; 7 bases line up with TRBD1. The V segment lost 5 bases and the J segment 4 bases; nucleotides outside the gene matches: 11. The CDR3 has 15 amino acids. Germline V gene data show CDR1 as SGHVS and CDR2 as FQNEAQ. This CDR3 reads CASSKRTGTAYEQYF. As DNA, the CDR3 is TGTGCCAGCAGCAAGCGAACCGGGACAGCTTACGAGCAGTACTTC.

The CDR3 here is CASSSGMTLYEQYF. The CDR3 DNA reads TGTGCCAGCAGCTCGGGGATGACTCTCTACGAGCAGTACTTC. The V call is TRBV7-9, the J call TRBJ2-7, with D possibly matching TRBD2 (5 bases). Germline V gene lookup returns CDR1 SEHNR and CDR2 FQNEAQ (reference sequence). The V gene lost 4 bases and the J gene lost 3 bases, with 13 bases spanning the gap. This CDR3 has 14 residues.

The chain recombines TRBV6-1 with TRBJ1-1; weak D call: TRBD1 (5 bases). Trimming shortened V by 3 bases and J by 2 bases, and 13 bases separated the two germline ends. In germline, CDR1 is MNHNS, CDR2 SASEGT. The CDR3 runs to 15 residues. CDR3 coding DNA: TGTGCCAGCAGTGATAGGAGGGGTGGAAACACTGAAGCTTTCTTT. Residues: CASSDRRGGNTEAFF.

In DNA form, the CDR3 reads TGTGCCAGCAGCTTAGTCGCAGGGCGTAGCGAGCAGTACTTC. Its translation is CASSLVAGRSEQYF. The chain uses TRBV7-2 and TRBJ2-7; D may be TRBD1 (5 bases). CDR3 length: 14 amino acids. Trimming cost V 1 base and J 6 bases, with 13 bases left between them. Germline values: CDR1 SGHTA, CDR2 FQGNSA.

The CDR3 region has the DNA TGTGCCAGCAGCTTAGGGGGGGGCACTGAAGCTTTCTTT. Amino acids: CASSLGGGTEAFF. V gene TRBV7-6 combines with J gene TRBJ1-1; TRBD1 is a possible D gene (5 bases). Germline CDR1 is SGHVS and CDR2 is FNYEAQ. The CDR3 totals 13 residues. Trimming shortened V by 1 base and J by 4 bases, and 7 bases separated the two germline ends.

CDR3 amino acids: CASSSGGRSGNTIYF. In DNA, the CDR3 is TGTGCCAGCAGCTCGGGGGGGCGCTCTGGAAACACCATATATTTT. The rearrangement links TRBV7-2 to TRBJ1-3; D may be TRBD1 (6 bases). Deletions cut 4 bases from V and 0 bases from J, with 10 bases between. The CDR3 is 15 amino acids. Germline V CDR1 and CDR2: SGHTA, FQGNSA. Full variable domain (outside the CDR3, taken from reference TRBV7-2 and TRBJ1-3): GAGVSQSPSNKVTEKGKDVELRCDPISGHTALYWYRQSLGQGLEFLIYFQGNSAPDKSGLPSDRFSAERTGGSVSTLTIQRTQQEDSAVYLCASSSGGRSGNTIYFGEGSWLTVV.

This rearrangement joins TRBV6-1 to TRBJ2-7, with no clear D. This CDR3 spans 13 amino acids. The V gene's germline CDR1 is MNHNS and CDR2 SASEGT. With 8 bases removed from V and 4 bases from J, the gap between germline ends came to 15 bases. CDR3 bases: TGTGCCAGCTCCCTACCGGGTGGGTACGAGCAGTACTTC. Translation: CASSLPGGYEQYF.